The next 28 T cell receptor beta chains were all read from a single sample in a study of CXCR3-negative and CXCR3-positive naive CD8 T cells. The authors made the TRB cDNA libraries by 5' RACE using UMI labels. TCRdb reprocessed the 5' RACE reads and reports one entry per CDR3 protein, with no DNA. The table for this sample gives 6,500 to 7,000 distinct CDR3 sequences. The antigens these receptors bind are not known. Study-level results: A higher hydrophobicity marked the TRB CDR3s of CXCR3-positive naive cells versus CXCR3-negative naive cells.

The specimen was naive CXCR3+ CD8+ T cells from blood. Subset in this sample: CD45RO-CCR7+CD27+CD95- naive CD8+ T cells expressing CXCR3 (TNR3+). These receptors were obtained from a human donor in good health. Some clones in this sample may be carry-over from other donors' samples.

V usage is TRBV19 and J usage is TRBJ1-1; TCRdb gives TRBD1 as the D gene, but with no DNA this cannot be confirmed. Germline V gene lookup returns CDR1 LNHDA and CDR2 SQIVND (reference sequence). This CDR3 has 14 residues. The CDR3 here is CASSAQGVGTEAFF.

The CDR3 sequence is CASSPFGSRQETQYF. This chain joins TRBV7-8 and TRBJ2-5; there is no DNA to check the TCRdb D call of TRBD2. Germline CDR1 SGHVS, CDR2 FQNEAQ. The length of the CDR3 is 15 residues.

CDR3 region: CSAFFRQGSYEQYF. V gene TRBV29-1 combines with J gene TRBJ2-7; TCRdb returns TRBD1, unconfirmable since there is no DNA. The CDR3 covers 14 residues. Looked up from germline, CDR1 is SQVTM and CDR2 is ANQGSEA.

Its frequency marks this clonotype as medium-sized. The chain couples TRBV6-1 to TRBJ1-4. Germline CDR1 and CDR2: MNHNS and SASEGT. This CDR3 spans 15 amino acids. CDR3 in amino acids: CASSEVALTNEKLFF.

The chain carries TRBV7-2 and TRBJ2-1. The germline V gene encodes CDR1 SGHTA and CDR2 FQGNSA. The length of the CDR3 is 13 residues. The CDR3 is CASSRLERYEQFF.

This clonotype registers medium-sized by frequency. CDR3 protein: CASSRSYEQYF. The rearrangement links TRBV7-9 to TRBJ2-7. This CDR3 comprises 11 residues. Germline V gives CDR1 SEHNR, CDR2 FQNEAQ (reference sequence).

The CDR3 is CASSDYTQHEQYF. V is TRBV2 and J is TRBJ2-7. Per the germline V gene, CDR1 is SNHLY and CDR2 is FYNNEI. This CDR3 spans 13 amino acids. The variable domain in full, with the rest retrieved from reference TRBV2 and TRBJ2-7, is EPEVTQTPSHQVTQMGQEVILRCVPISNHLYFYWYRQILGQKVEFLVSFYNNEISEKSEIFDDQFSVERPDGSNFTLKIRSTKLEDSAMYFCASSDYTQHEQYFGPGTRLTVT.

The CDR3 reads CSVSPDGPEAFF. The chain carries TRBV29-1 and TRBJ1-1; as DNA is missing, the TRBD1 call by TCRdb cannot be tested. CDR3 length: 12 amino acids. Germline CDR1 reads SQVTM; CDR2 reads ANQGSEA.

In terms of frequency, this clonotype is medium-sized. The V call is TRBV11-2, the J call TRBJ2-2; without DNA, the TCRdb call of TRBD1 cannot be checked. The CDR3 sequence is 15 residues long. The germline CDR1 and CDR2 sequences are SGHAT and FQNNGV. The CDR3 loop reads CASSLWTGEFGELFF.

V and J are TRBV5-1 and TRBJ1-2; absent DNA, TCRdb's TRBD1 call cannot be checked. CDR3 size: 12 residues. Germline values: CDR1 SGHRS, CDR2 YFSETQ. Here the CDR3 reads CASSRTGYGYTF.

This chain uses TRBV6-5 with TRBJ2-7; TCRdb selects TRBD2, and the lack of DNA leaves this call unchecked. Germline CDR1 reads MNHEY; CDR2 reads SVGAGI. CDR3 size: 15 residues. CDR3 region: CASSPAAERTYEQYF.

The rearrangement joins TRBV5-1 to TRBJ2-1; TCRdb indicates TRBD1, and absent DNA this call remains unverified. Germline lookup yields CDR1 SGHRS and CDR2 YFSETQ. CDR3 size: 17 residues. Here the CDR3 reads CASSLEGAGVPSNEQFF.

V is TRBV7-2 and J is TRBJ1-5; without DNA, the TCRdb call of TRBD1 cannot be checked. CDR1 is SGHTA, CDR2 FQGNSA, per germline. The CDR3 sequence is 15 residues long. The CDR3: CASSTWDSLNQPQHF.

The chain's CDR3 is CASSEGWSGSSYEQYF. The J gene is TRBJ2-7, the V gene TRBV6-1. The CDR3 extends over 16 amino acids. The germline V gene encodes CDR1 MNHNS and CDR2 SASEGT.

This clonotype counts as medium-sized (0.01 to 0.1%) by frequency. This chain links TRBV11-2 with TRBJ2-3; with no DNA, the TCRdb D assignment of TRBD2 cannot be verified. CDR1 and CDR2 (germline): SGHAT, FQNNGV. CDR3 length: 14 amino acids. CDR3 in amino acids: CASSYVRGSDTQYF.

This clonotype ranks as medium-sized in terms of frequency. The chain carries TRBV29-1 and TRBJ1-1; the D call from TCRdb, TRBD1, cannot be confirmed without DNA. Germline CDR1 SQVTM, CDR2 ANQGSEA. The CDR3 is 11 residues long. The CDR3: CSVPTGAEAFF.

Judged by frequency, this clonotype is medium-sized. The chain couples TRBV12-3 or TRBV12-4 to TRBJ2-5; TCRdb calls TRBD1, which cannot be checked without DNA. This CDR3 comprises 12 residues. CDR3 in amino acids: CASSGTEQTQYF.

This chain joins TRBV28 and TRBJ2-2; TCRdb lists TRBD2, though no DNA is available to test this call. Germline V gene data show CDR1 as MDHEN and CDR2 as SYDVKM. CDR3 length: 16 residues. CDR3 protein: CASSFGLAGNTGELFF.

Measured by frequency, this clonotype is medium-sized (0.01 to 0.1%). The J gene is TRBJ2-1, the V gene TRBV7-8. Germline loops: CDR1 SGHVS, CDR2 FQNEAQ. This CDR3 comprises 12 residues. CDR3 amino acids: CASSLISDEQFF. The variable domain in full, completed from reference TRBV7-8 and TRBJ2-1, reads GAGVSQSPRYKVAKRGQDVALRCDPISGHVSLFWYQQALGQGPEFLTYFQNEAQLDKSGLPSDRFFAERPEGSVSTLKIQRTQQEDSAVYLCASSLISDEQFFGPGTRLTVL.

The chain couples TRBV29-1 to TRBJ1-1; there is no DNA to check the TCRdb D call of TRBD1. The CDR3 has 13 amino acids. The germline gives CDR1 SQVTM, CDR2 ANQGSEA. CDR3 loop: CSVTHGEGTEAFF. The full variable domain, its missing parts supplied by reference TRBV29-1 and TRBJ1-1, is SAVISQKPSRDICQRGTSLTIQCQVDSQVTMMFWYRQQPGQSLTLIATANQGSEATYESGFVIDKFPISRPNLTFSTLTVSNMSPEDSSIYLCSVTHGEGTEAFFGQGTRLTVV.

Measured by frequency, this clonotype is medium-sized. V gene TRBV5-1 combines with J gene TRBJ2-7; TCRdb's assignment of TRBD2 cannot be checked, as there is no DNA. Germline-derived CDR1 and CDR2 are SGHRS and YFSETQ. This CDR3 region has 14 residues. The CDR3 region is CASSWGVGEGEQYF.

CDR3 sequence reads: CASSQGFSKPTDTQYF. This chain links TRBV14 with TRBJ2-3. CDR3 size: 16 residues. CDR1 and CDR2 from the germline V gene are SGHDN and FVKESK.

This clonotype is deemed medium-sized by its frequency. This sequence joins TRBV5-4 and TRBJ2-1. Germline CDR1 is SGHNT and CDR2 is YYREEE (reference sequence). The CDR3 runs to 16 residues. The CDR3 reads CASSLDGRSSYNEQFF.

The chain recombines TRBV12-3 or TRBV12-4 with TRBJ1-2; the D gene TCRdb calls, TRBD1, cannot be checked with no DNA. The CDR3 is made up of 12 amino acids. CDR3 region: CASTPGPPGYTF.

According to its frequency, this clonotype is medium-sized. The rearrangement uses TRBV7-3 and TRBJ1-5. The CDR3 is made up of 13 amino acids. Germline CDR1 SGHTA, CDR2 FQGTGA. CDR3 amino acids: CASSQGWGQPQHF.

The chain is built from TRBV4-1 and TRBJ2-3; TCRdb's assignment of TRBD2 cannot be checked, as there is no DNA. The CDR3 is made up of 17 amino acids. Germline CDR1 MGHRA, CDR2 YSYEKL. CDR3 in amino acids: CASSQSTSGVSTDTQYF.

The rearrangement links TRBV20-1 to TRBJ1-6. Germline loops: CDR1 DFQATT, CDR2 SNEGSKA (reference sequence). The CDR3 loop spans 14 amino acids. CDR3 sequence reads: CSASIGWDNSPLHF.

This chain connects TRBV5-1 to TRBJ2-7. Germline V CDR1 and CDR2: SGHRS, YFSETQ. The CDR3 length is 11 residues. This CDR3 is CASSSDYEQYF.